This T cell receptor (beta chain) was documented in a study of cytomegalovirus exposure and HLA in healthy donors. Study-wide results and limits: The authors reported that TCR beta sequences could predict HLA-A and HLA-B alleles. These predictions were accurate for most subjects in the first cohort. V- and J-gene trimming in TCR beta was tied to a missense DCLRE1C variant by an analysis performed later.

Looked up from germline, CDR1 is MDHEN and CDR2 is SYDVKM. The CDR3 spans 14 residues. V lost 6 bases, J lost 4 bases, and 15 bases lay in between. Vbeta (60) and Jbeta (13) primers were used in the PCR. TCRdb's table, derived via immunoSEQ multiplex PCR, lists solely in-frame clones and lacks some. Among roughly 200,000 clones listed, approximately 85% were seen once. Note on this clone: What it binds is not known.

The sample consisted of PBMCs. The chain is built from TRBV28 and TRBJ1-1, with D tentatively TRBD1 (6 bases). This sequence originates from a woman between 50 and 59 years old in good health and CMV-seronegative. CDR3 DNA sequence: TGTGCCAGCAGGGGCAGGGGACCTAGCACTGAAGCTTTCTTT. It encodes CASRGRGPSTEAFF.